This T cell receptor (beta chain) is drawn from a study of cytomegalovirus exposure and HLA in healthy donors. General observations from the study: As immune exposure information, only CMV serostatus was available.

The germline CDR1 and CDR2 sequences are PRHDT and FYEKMQ (reference sequence). The CDR3 covers 14 residues. Trimming took 4 bases from V and 10 from J, leaving 17 bases between them. On this clone: What it recognizes is unknown.

In the PCR, 60 Vbeta and 13 Jbeta primers were used. Assay: immunoSEQ multiplex PCR; the TCRdb copy retains only in-frame clones and omits some. The table lists 100,000 to 150,000 clones, about 81% of them singletons, with about 1.1% in the top ten. The chain combines TRBV13 with TRBJ2-1; a weak D match, TRBD2 (6 bases). This TCR was recovered from a woman in her twenties or thirties in good health and CMV-seronegative. Sequencing input: PBMCs. This CDR3 reads CASSSGDFSQEQFF. CDR3 bases: TGTGCCAGCAGCTCCGGGGACTTCTCCCAAGAGCAGTTCTTC.